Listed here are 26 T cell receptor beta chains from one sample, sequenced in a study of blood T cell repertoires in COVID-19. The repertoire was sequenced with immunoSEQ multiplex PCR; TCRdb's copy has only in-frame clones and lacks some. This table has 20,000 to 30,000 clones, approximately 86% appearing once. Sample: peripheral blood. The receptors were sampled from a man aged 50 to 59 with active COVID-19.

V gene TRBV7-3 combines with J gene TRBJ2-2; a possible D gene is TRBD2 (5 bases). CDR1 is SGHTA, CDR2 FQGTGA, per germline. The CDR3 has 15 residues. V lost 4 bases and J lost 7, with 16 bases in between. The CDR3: CASSSQPLAGGELFF. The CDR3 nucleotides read TGTGCCAGCAGCTCACAGCCCCTAGCCGGCGGGGAGCTGTTTTTT.

The CDR3 is CASSVAPTERQNTQYF. CDR3 nucleotides: TGTGCCAGCAGCGTAGCGCCGACAGAACGACAAAATACGCAGTATTTT. This chain joins TRBV9 and TRBJ2-3, with D possibly being TRBD1 (5 bases). Germline assignment: CDR1 SGDLS and CDR2 YYNGEE. Between the trimmed V and J ends, which lost 0 bases and 7 bases, there was a span of 18 bases. The CDR3 contains 16 residues. The entire variable domain, with the rest obtained from reference TRBV9 and TRBJ2-3, is as follows: DSGVTQTPKHLITATGQRVTLRCSPRSGDLSVYWYQQSLDQGLQFLIQYYNGEERAKGNILERFSAQQFPDLHSELNLSSLELGDSALYFCASSVAPTERQNTQYFGPGTRLTVL.

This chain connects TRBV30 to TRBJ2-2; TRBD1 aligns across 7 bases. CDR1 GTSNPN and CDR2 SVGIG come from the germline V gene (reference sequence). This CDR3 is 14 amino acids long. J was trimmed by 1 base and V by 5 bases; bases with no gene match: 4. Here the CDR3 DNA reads TGTGCCTGGGGACAGGCGAGGAACACCGGGGAGCTGTTTTTT. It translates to CAWGQARNTGELFF.

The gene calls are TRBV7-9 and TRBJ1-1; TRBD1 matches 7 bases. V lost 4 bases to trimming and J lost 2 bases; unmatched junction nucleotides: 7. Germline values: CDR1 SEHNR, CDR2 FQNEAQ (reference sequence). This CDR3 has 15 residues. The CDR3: CASSSLGQPNTEAFF. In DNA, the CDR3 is TGTGCCAGCAGCTCCCTGGGACAGCCCAACACTGAAGCTTTCTTT.

CDR3 sequence reads: CASSQLGDLAKNIQYF. The CDR3 DNA is TGCGCCAGCAGCCAATTGGGCGATTTAGCCAAAAACATTCAGTACTTC. The rearrangement joins TRBV4-1 to TRBJ2-4; D gene unclear. The germline CDR1 and CDR2 sequences are MGHRA and YSYEKL. This CDR3 contains 16 residues. V lost 2 bases to trimming and J lost 0 bases, with 11 bases between them.

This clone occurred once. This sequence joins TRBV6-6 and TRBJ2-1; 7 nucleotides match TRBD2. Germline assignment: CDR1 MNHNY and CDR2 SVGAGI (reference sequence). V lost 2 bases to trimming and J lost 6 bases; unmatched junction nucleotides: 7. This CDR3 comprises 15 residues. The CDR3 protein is CASSYGGDWGNEQFF. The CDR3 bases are TGTGCCAGCAGTTACGGGGGGGATTGGGGCAATGAGCAGTTCTTC.

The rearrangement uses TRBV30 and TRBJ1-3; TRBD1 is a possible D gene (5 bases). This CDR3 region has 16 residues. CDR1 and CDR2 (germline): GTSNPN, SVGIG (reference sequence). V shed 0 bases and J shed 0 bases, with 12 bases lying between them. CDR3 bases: TGTGCCTGGAGTGTGGCAGGGTCGGTCTCTGGAAACACCATATATTTT. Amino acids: CAWSVAGSVSGNTIYF. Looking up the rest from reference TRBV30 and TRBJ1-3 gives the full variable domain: SQTIHQWPATLVQPVGSPLSLECTVEGTSNPNLYWYRQAAGRGLQLLFYSVGIGQISSEVPQNLSASRPQDRQFILSSKKLLLSDSGFYLCAWSVAGSVSGNTIYFGEGSWLTVV.

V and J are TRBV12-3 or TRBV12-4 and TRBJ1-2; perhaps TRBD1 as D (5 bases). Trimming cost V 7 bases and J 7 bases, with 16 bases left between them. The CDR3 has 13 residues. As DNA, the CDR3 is TGTGCCAGCACTCACAGGAGATTGGGTGGCTACACCTTC. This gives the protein CASTHRRLGGYTF.

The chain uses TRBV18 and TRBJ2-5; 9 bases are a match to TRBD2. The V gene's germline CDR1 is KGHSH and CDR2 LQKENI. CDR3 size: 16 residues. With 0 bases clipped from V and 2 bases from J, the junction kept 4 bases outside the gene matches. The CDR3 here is CASSPPGTSFQETQYF. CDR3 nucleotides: TGTGCCAGCTCACCACCGGGGACTAGCTTTCAAGAGACCCAGTACTTC.

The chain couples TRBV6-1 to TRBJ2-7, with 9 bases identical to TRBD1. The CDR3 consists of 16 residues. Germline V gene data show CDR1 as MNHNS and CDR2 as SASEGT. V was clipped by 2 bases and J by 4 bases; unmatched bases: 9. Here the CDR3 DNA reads TGTGCCAGCAGTGAAAGCGTGACAGGGGGTTCTTACGAGCAGTACTTC. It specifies CASSESVTGGSYEQYF.

The CDR3 sequence is CASSREQGRGEAFF. The CDR3 DNA sequence: TGTGCCAGCAGCCGGGAACAGGGGAGAGGTGAAGCTTTCTTT. The chain joins TRBV4-2 to TRBJ1-1; 7 nucleotides align to TRBD1. Germline V gene lookup returns CDR1 LGHNA and CDR2 YNFKEQ. V gave up 4 bases and J gave up 7 bases; unmatched junction bases: 9. The length of the CDR3 is 14 residues.

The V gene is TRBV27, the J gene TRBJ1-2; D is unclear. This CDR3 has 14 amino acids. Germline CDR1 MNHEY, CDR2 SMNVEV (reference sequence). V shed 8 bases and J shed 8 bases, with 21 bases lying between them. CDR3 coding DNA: TGTGCCAGCGCCCCCCGTGTCGGAATGAGGGGCTACACCTTC. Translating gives CASAPRVGMRGYTF.

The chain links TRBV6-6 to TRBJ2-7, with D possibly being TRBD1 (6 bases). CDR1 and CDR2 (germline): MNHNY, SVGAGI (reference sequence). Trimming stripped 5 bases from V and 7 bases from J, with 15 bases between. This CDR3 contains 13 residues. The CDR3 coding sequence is TGTGCCAGCAGTACTACACAGGGCCGGGAGCAGTACTTC. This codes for CASSTTQGREQYF.

CDR3 sequence: CASSIDMNTEAFF. DNA of the CDR3: TGTGCCAGCAGTATAGACATGAACACTGAAGCTTTCTTT. The rearrangement joins TRBV2 to TRBJ1-1; D remains unclear. Germline V gives CDR1 SNHLY, CDR2 FYNNEI. V gave up 5 bases and J gave up 0 bases, with 7 bases separating them. The CDR3 length is 13 residues.

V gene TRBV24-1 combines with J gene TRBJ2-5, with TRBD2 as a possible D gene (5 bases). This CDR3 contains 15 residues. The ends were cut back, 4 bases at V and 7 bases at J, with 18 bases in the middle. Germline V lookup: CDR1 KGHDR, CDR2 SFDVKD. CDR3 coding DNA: TGTGCCACCAGTGAGCCTACTAGGGCGGGTTGGACCCAGTACTTC. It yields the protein CATSEPTRAGWTQYF.

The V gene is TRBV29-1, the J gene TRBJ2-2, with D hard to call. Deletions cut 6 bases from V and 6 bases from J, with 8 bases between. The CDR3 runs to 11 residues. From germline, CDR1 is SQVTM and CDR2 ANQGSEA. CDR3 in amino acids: CSVQRSGELFF. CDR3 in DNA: TGCAGCGTGCAGCGCTCCGGGGAGCTGTTTTTT.

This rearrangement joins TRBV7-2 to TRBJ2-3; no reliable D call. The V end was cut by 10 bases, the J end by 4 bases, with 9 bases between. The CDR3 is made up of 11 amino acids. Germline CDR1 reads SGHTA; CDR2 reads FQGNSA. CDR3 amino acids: CATGYSDTQYF. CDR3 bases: TGTGCCACCGGTTATTCAGATACGCAGTATTTT.

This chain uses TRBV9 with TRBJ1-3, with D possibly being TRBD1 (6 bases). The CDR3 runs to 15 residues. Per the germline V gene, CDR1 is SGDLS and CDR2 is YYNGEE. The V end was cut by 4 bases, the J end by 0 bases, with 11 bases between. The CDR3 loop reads CASSPGTNSGNTIYF. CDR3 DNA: TGTGCCAGCAGCCCAGGGACAAACTCTGGAAACACCATATATTTT.

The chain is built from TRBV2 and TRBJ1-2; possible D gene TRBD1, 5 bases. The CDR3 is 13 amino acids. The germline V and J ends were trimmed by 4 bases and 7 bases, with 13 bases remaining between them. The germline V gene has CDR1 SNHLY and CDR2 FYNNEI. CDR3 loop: CASSAVGVGGYTF. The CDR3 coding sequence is TGTGCCAGCAGTGCAGTAGGGGTTGGTGGCTACACCTTC.

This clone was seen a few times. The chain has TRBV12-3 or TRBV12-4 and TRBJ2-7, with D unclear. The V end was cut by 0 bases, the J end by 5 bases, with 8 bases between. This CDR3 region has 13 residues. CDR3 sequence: CASSLAEVNEQYF. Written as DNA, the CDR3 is TGTGCCAGCAGTTTAGCCGAGGTTAACGAGCAGTACTTC.

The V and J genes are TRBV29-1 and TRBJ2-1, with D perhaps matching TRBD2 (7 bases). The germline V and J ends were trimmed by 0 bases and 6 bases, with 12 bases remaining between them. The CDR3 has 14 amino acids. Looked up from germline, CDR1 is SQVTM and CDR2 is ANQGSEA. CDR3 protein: CSVEDAGGPNEQFF. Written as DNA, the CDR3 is TGCAGCGTTGAAGATGCCGGGGGGCCCAATGAGCAGTTCTTC.

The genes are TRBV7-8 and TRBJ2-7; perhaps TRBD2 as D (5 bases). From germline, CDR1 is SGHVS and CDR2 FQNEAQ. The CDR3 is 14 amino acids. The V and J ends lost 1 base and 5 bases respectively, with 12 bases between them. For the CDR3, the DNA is TGTGCCAGCAGCTTAGGAGGAGAGGGCAACGAGCAGTACTTC. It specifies CASSLGGEGNEQYF. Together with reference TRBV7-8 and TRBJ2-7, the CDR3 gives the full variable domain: GAGVSQSPRYKVAKRGQDVALRCDPISGHVSLFWYQQALGQGPEFLTYFQNEAQLDKSGLPSDRFFAERPEGSVSTLKIQRTQQEDSAVYLCASSLGGEGNEQYFGPGTRLTVT.

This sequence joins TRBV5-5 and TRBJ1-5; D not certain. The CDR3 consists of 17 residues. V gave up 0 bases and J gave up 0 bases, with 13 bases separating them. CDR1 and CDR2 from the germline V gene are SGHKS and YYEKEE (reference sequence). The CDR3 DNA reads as TGTGCCAGCAGCTTGGAAGGCGGCAGACCTAGCAATCAGCCCCAGCATTTT. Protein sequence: CASSLEGGRPSNQPQHF.

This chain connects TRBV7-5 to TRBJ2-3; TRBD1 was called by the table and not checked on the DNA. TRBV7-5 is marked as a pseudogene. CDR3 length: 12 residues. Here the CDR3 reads CVRGRTPPSQYF. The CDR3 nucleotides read TGTGTCAGGGGCAGGACACCGCCCTCACAGTATTTT.

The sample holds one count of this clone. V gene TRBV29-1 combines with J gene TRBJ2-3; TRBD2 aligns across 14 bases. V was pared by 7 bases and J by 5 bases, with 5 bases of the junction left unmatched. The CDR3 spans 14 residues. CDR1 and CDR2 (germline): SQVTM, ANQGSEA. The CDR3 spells CSAGTSGGGDTQYF. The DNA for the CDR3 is TGCAGCGCCGGGACTAGCGGGGGTGGAGATACGCAGTATTTT.

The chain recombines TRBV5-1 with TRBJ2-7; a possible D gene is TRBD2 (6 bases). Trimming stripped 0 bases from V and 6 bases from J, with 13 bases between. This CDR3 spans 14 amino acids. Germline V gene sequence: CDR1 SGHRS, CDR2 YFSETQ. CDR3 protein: CASSLALEGSEQYF. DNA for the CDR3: TGCGCCAGCAGCTTGGCCTTGGAGGGCAGCGAGCAGTACTTC.